This T cell receptor beta chain was identified during a study of blood T cell repertoires in COVID-19. The overall study: Material from acute and convalescent COVID-19 was sourced from the United States, Italy and Spain. PBMCs, B-cell-depleted T cells, or T cells were the source of the cDNA or gDNA that made up the material.

In the source study's methods: Reference gene primer amplification in the assay estimated nucleated cell counts. Produced via immunoSEQ multiplex PCR; TCRdb's table is partial and in-frame only. V and J calls and clone size are those listed in that table; D and trimming were worked out from the DNA. The table shows a few hundred thousand clones, with 80% to 90% occurring only once. Sequenced: peripheral blood. This clonotype was obtained from a man aged 50-59 years with active or convalescent COVID-19.

The chain's CDR3 is CASSLYRGYGYTF. The CDR3 nucleotides are TGTGCCAGCAGCTTATACAGGGGGTATGGCTACACCTTC. The V call is TRBV12-3 or TRBV12-4, the J call TRBJ1-2, with 8 bases matching TRBD1. Unmatched junction bases numbered 5, after V lost 6 bases and J lost 5 bases. This CDR3 is 13 amino acids long.